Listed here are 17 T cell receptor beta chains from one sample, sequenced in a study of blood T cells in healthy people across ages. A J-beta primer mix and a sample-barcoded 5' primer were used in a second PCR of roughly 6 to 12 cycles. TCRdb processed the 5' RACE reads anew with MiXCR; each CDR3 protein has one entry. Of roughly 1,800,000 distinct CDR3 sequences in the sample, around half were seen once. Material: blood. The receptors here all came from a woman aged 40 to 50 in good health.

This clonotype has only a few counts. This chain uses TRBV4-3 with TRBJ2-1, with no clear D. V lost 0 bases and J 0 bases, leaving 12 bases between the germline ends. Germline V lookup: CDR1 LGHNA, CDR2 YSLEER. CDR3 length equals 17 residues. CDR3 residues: CASSQEARQSSYNEQFF. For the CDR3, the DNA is TGCGCCAGCAGCCAAGAGGCGCGCCAGAGCTCCTACAATGAGCAGTTCTTC.

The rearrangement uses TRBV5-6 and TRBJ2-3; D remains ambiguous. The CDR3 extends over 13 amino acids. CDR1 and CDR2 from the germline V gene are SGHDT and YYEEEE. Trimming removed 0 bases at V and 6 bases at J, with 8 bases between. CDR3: CASSLADVDTQYF. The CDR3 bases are TGTGCCAGCAGCTTGGCCGACGTCGATACGCAGTATTTT.

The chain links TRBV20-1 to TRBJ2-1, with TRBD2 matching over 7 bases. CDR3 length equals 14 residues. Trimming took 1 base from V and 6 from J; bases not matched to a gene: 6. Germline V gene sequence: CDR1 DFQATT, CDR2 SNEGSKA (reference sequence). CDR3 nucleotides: TGCAGTGCTAGAGGTCCTAGCGGCATCAATGAGCAGTTCTTC. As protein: CSARGPSGINEQFF.

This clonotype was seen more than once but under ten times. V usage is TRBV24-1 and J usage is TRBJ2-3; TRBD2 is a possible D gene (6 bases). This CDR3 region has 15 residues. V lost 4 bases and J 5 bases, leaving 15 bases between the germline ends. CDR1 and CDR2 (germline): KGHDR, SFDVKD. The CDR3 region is CATSDAPGDRDTQYF. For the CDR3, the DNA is TGTGCCACCAGTGACGCCCCGGGAGATAGAGATACGCAGTATTTT.

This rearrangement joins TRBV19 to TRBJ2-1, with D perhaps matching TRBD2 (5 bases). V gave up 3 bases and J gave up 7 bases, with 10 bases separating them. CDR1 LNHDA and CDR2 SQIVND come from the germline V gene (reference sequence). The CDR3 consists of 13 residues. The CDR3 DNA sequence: TGTGCCAGTAGTATGCTTCGGGGTAATGAGCAGTTCTTC. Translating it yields CASSMLRGNEQFF.

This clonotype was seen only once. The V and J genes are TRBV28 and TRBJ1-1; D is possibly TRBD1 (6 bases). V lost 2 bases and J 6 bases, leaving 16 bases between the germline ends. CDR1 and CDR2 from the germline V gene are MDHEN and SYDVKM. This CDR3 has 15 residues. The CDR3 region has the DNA TGTGCCAGCAGTTTAGAACCCAGGGGCGCGGCTGAAGCTTTCTTT. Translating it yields CASSLEPRGAAEAFF.

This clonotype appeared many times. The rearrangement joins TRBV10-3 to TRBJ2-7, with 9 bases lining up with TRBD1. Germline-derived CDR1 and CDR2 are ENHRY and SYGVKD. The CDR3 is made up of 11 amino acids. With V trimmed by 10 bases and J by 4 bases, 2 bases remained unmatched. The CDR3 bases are TGTGCCAGCGGGACAGGGTACGAGCAGTACTTC. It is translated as CASGTGYEQYF.

The DNA for the CDR3 is TGTGCCAGCAGTTTGATTTCGTGGGACAGGTATCCCTACGAGCAGTACTTC. It yields the protein CASSLISWDRYPYEQYF. V gene TRBV28 combines with J gene TRBJ2-7; 8 nucleotides match TRBD1. Trimming at V came to 3 bases and at J to 2 bases, leaving 12 bases not matched to a gene. The germline V gene encodes CDR1 MDHEN and CDR2 SYDVKM. The CDR3 length is 17 residues.

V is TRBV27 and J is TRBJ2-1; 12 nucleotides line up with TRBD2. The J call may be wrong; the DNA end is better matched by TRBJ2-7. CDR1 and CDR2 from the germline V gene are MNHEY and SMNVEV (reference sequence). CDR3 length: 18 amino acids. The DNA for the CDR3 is TGTGCCAGCAGTTCCGGGACTAGCGGGTCGGGTGGGTACAATGAGCAGTACTTC. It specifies CASSSGTSGSGGYNEQYF.

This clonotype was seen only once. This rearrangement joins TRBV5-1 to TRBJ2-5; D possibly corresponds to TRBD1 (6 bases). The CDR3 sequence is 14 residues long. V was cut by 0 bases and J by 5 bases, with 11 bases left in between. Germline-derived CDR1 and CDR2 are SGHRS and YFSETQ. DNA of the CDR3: TGCGCCAGCAGCTTGGGACAGGAGTGGGAGACCCAGTACTTC. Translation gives CASSLGQEWETQYF.

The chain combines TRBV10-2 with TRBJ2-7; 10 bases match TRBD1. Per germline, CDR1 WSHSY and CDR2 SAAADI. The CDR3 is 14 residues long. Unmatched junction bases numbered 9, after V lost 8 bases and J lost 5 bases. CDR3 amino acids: CASYAGTGENEQYF. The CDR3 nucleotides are TGCGCCAGCTATGCCGGGACAGGGGAAAACGAGCAGTACTTC.

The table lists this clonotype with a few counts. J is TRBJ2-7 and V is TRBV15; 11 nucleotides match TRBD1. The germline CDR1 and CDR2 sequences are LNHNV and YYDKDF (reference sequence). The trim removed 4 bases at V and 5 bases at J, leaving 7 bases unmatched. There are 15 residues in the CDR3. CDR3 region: CATSMTRTGGDEQYF. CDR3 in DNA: TGTGCCACCAGCATGACCCGGACAGGGGGCGACGAGCAGTACTTC.

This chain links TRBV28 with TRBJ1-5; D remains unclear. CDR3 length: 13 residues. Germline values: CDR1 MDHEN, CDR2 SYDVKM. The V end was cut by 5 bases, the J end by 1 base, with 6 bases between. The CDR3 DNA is TGTGCCAGCAGTCAACTAAGCAATCAGCCCCAGCATTTT. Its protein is CASSQLSNQPQHF.

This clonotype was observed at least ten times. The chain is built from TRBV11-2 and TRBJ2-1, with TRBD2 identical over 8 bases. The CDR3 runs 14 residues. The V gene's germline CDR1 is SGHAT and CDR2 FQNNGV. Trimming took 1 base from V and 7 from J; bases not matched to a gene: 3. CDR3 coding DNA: TGTGCCAGCAGCTTAGCGGGGGGGAAAAATGAGCAGTTCTTC. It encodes CASSLAGGKNEQFF.

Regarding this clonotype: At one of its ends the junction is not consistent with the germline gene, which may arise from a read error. CDR3 coding DNA: TGTGCCAGCAGCCAAGCTGGAGCGGGGGGGCCGGTAAGAGAGGCCCAGTACTTC. This sequence encodes CASSQAGAGGPVREAQYF. The rearrangement joins TRBV14 to TRBJ2-5, with 10 nucleotides matching TRBD2. Germline V lookup: CDR1 SGHDN, CDR2 FVKESK. CDR3 length: 18 residues.

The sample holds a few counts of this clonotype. This chain's CDR3 is CASSETVSFPNTQYF. In DNA form, the CDR3 reads TGTGCCAGCAGCGAAACCGTTTCATTCCCTAATACGCAGTATTTT. This rearrangement joins TRBV7-2 to TRBJ2-3; D not certain. This CDR3 contains 15 residues. V was trimmed by 5 bases and J by 7 bases, leaving 19 bases between them. CDR1 is SGHTA and CDR2 is FQGNSA in the germline V gene.

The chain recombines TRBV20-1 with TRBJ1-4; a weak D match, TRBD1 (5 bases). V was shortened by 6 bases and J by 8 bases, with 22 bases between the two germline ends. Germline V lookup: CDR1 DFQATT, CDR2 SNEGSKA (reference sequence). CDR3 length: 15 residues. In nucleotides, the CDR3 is TGCAGTGCAAAGCCTTTTGACAGTTGGGGGGAAAAACTGTTTTTT. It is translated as CSAKPFDSWGEKLFF.